This entry lists 21 T cell receptor beta chains sequenced from one sample in a study of spatial heterogeneity in lung cancer. Time point in this sample: sample taken at primary tumor resection. In TCRdb, the 5' RACE reads were re-called with MiXCR into one record per CDR3 protein. The sample has 10,000 to 15,000 distinct CDR3 sequences, around 4% seen once. Sequencing used PBMCs, obtained at surgery. These TCRs come from a male donor with early-stage non-small cell lung cancer.

This clonotype was counted at least ten times. The V and J genes are TRBV7-9 and TRBJ2-1; 15 nucleotides agree with TRBD2. The trim removed 1 base at V and 6 bases at J, leaving 7 bases unmatched. The CDR3 has 18 residues. The germline V gene has CDR1 SEHNR and CDR2 FQNEAQ (reference sequence). The CDR3 is CASSLVPGLAGGANEQFF. The CDR3 DNA follows: TGTGCCAGCAGCTTAGTGCCGGGACTAGCGGGAGGTGCCAATGAGCAGTTCTTC.

This clonotype was seen many times. The rearrangement joins TRBV7-7 to TRBJ2-1; maybe TRBD1 (5 bases). The CDR3 is 13 residues long. V dropped 5 bases and J dropped 7 bases, with 12 bases sitting between them. Germline CDR1 reads SSHAT; CDR2 reads FNYEAQ (reference sequence). CDR3 region: CASSRDRRNEQFF. The CDR3 nucleotides read TGTGCCAGCAGCAGAGACAGAAGAAATGAGCAGTTCTTC.

This clonotype was seen at least ten times. The V gene is TRBV6-6, the J gene TRBJ2-7; TRBD1 agrees at 7 bases. Trimming cost V 7 bases and J 1 base; bases outside gene matches: 13. This CDR3 spans 16 amino acids. Germline CDR1 and CDR2: MNHNY and SVGAGI (reference sequence). Here the CDR3 DNA reads TGTGCCAGCACCGACCCACAGGGGTTAGGGTCCTACGAGCAGTACTTC. This translates into CASTDPQGLGSYEQYF.

This clonotype has at least ten counts. V gene TRBV29-1 combines with J gene TRBJ2-7, with 11 bases identical to TRBD1. CDR1 is SQVTM, CDR2 ANQGSEA, per germline. The CDR3 has 14 amino acids. The J segment lost 4 bases and the V segment lost 6 bases, leaving 8 bases of the junction unmatched. The CDR3 here is CSVTSGQGAYEQYF. CDR3 coding DNA: TGCAGCGTCACCTCAGGACAGGGGGCGTACGAGCAGTACTTC.

This clonotype was recorded many times. This chain connects TRBV20-1 to TRBJ2-3, with unresolved D. Germline V lookup: CDR1 DFQATT, CDR2 SNEGSKA (reference sequence). V lost 1 base to trimming and J lost 12 bases, with 11 bases between them. CDR3 size: 11 residues. This CDR3 reads CSARVGSSQYF. For the CDR3, the DNA is TGCAGTGCTAGAGTGGGCTCCTCCCAGTATTTT.

The sample holds many counts of this clonotype. CDR3: CASSLEANSYNEQFF. For the CDR3, the DNA is TGCGCCAGCAGCTTGGAGGCGAACTCCTACAATGAGCAGTTCTTC. This chain connects TRBV5-1 to TRBJ2-1; no reliable D call. The CDR3 sequence is 15 residues long. Germline V gene sequence: CDR1 SGHRS, CDR2 YFSETQ. Trimming took off 0 bases at V and 0 bases at J, with 7 bases between the two ends.

The V gene is TRBV7-8, the J gene TRBJ2-1, with 8 bases identical to TRBD2. The CDR3 has 13 amino acids. The V and J ends lost 5 bases and 14 bases, in that order; junction bases with no gene match: 11. Germline loops: CDR1 SGHVS, CDR2 FQNEAQ. The CDR3 loop reads CASSPNAGREEFF. As DNA, the CDR3 is TGTGCCAGCAGCCCGAATGCGGGGCGGGAGGAGTTCTTC.

In this sample, this clonotype turned up many times. The J gene is TRBJ1-2, the V gene TRBV19; tentatively, D is TRBD1 (6 bases). Trimming cost V 6 bases and J 7 bases, with 18 bases left between them. Per the germline V gene, CDR1 is LNHDA and CDR2 is SQIVND (reference sequence). The CDR3 runs to 14 residues. The CDR3 DNA reads TGTGCCAGTAGAACCCTGGGGCAGGGGATTGGCTACACCTTC. Encoded protein: CASRTLGQGIGYTF.

The table lists this clonotype with many counts. V and J are TRBV7-2 and TRBJ2-7; 10 nucleotides agree with TRBD2. The V and J ends lost 4 bases and 5 bases, in that order; junction bases with no gene match: 5. The germline V gene has CDR1 SGHTA and CDR2 FQGNSA. The CDR3 extends over 14 amino acids. The CDR3 sequence: CASSSGLAFHEQYF. CDR3 nucleotide sequence: TGTGCCAGCAGCTCGGGACTAGCGTTCCACGAGCAGTACTTC. Together with reference TRBV7-2 and TRBJ2-7, the CDR3 gives the full variable domain: GAGVSQSPSNKVTEKGKDVELRCDPISGHTALYWYRQSLGQGLEFLIYFQGNSAPDKSGLPSDRFSAERTGGSVSTLTIQRTQQEDSAVYLCASSSGLAFHEQYFGPGTRLTVT.

By its share, this clonotype is medium-sized. The chain joins TRBV20-1 to TRBJ2-1, with unresolved D. The CDR3 runs 16 residues. Looked up from germline, CDR1 is DFQATT and CDR2 is SNEGSKA (reference sequence). V lost 1 base and J 7 bases, leaving 20 bases between the germline ends. This CDR3 reads CSARGVWVSSQNEQFF. In DNA form, the CDR3 reads TGCAGTGCTAGAGGAGTTTGGGTTTCATCGCAGAATGAGCAGTTCTTC.

In this sample, this clonotype turned up many times. The V call is TRBV2, the J call TRBJ2-5, with D uncertain. The germline V and J ends were trimmed by 2 bases and 4 bases, with 8 bases remaining between them. Germline CDR1 SNHLY, CDR2 FYNNEI. There are 13 residues in the CDR3. The CDR3 here is CASSEIPVETQYF. In nucleotides, the CDR3 is TGTGCCAGCAGTGAAATCCCCGTAGAGACCCAGTACTTC. The full variable domain, its missing parts supplied by reference TRBV2 and TRBJ2-5, is EPEVTQTPSHQVTQMGQEVILRCVPISNHLYFYWYRQILGQKVEFLVSFYNNEISEKSEIFDDQFSVERPDGSNFTLKIRSTKLEDSAMYFCASSEIPVETQYFGPGTRLLVL.

This clonotype was seen ten or more times. The chain uses TRBV28 and TRBJ2-5; D gene uncertain. V gave up 8 bases and J gave up 2 bases, with 15 bases separating them. Germline assignment: CDR1 MDHEN and CDR2 SYDVKM. The CDR3 consists of 14 residues. As DNA, the CDR3 is TGTGCCAGCCATCCCCCTCTACATCAAGAGACCCAGTACTTC. Protein product: CASHPPLHQETQYF.

This clonotype was recorded at least ten times. This chain uses TRBV2 with TRBJ2-7; no reliable D call. The CDR3 totals 14 residues. Looked up from germline, CDR1 is SNHLY and CDR2 is FYNNEI. Trimming pared 2 bases from V and 1 base from J, leaving 9 bases between. The CDR3 reads CASSEFYLSYEQYF. CDR3 coding DNA: TGTGCCAGCAGTGAATTTTACCTTTCCTACGAGCAGTACTTC. Based on the CDR3 plus reference TRBV2 and TRBJ2-7, the full variable domain is EPEVTQTPSHQVTQMGQEVILRCVPISNHLYFYWYRQILGQKVEFLVSFYNNEISEKSEIFDDQFSVERPDGSNFTLKIRSTKLEDSAMYFCASSEFYLSYEQYFGPGTRLTVT.

The chain combines TRBV28 with TRBJ1-4; perhaps TRBD1 as D (6 bases). Germline V gives CDR1 MDHEN, CDR2 SYDVKM. Between the trimmed V and J ends, which lost 7 bases and 7 bases, there was a span of 19 bases. The CDR3 spans 15 residues. CDR3 sequence (DNA): TGTGCCAGCACCCCCTCCGGGGTCAGGGGTGAAAAACTGTTTTTT. This codes for CASTPSGVRGEKLFF.

This clonotype was recorded at least ten times. The chain couples TRBV20-1 to TRBJ2-3; tentatively, D is TRBD2 (5 bases). The CDR3 covers 15 residues. Between the trimmed V and J ends, which lost 1 base and 2 bases, there was a span of 13 bases. Germline V gene data show CDR1 as DFQATT and CDR2 as SNEGSKA (reference sequence). CDR3: CSARGGAIITDTQYF. The CDR3 DNA is TGCAGTGCTAGAGGGGGAGCGATCATCACAGATACGCAGTATTTT.

This clonotype was detected ten times or more. The V and J genes are TRBV7-9 and TRBJ2-7; no reliable D call. V lost 4 bases and J lost 2, with 15 bases in between. Germline values: CDR1 SEHNR, CDR2 FQNEAQ (reference sequence). This CDR3 is 15 amino acids long. The CDR3 loop is CASSSTHSRPYEQYF. The CDR3, as DNA: TGTGCCAGCAGCTCCACTCACAGCCGACCCTACGAGCAGTACTTC. Full variable domain (outside the CDR3, taken from reference TRBV7-9 and TRBJ2-7): DTGVSQNPRHKITKRGQNVTFRCDPISEHNRLYWYRQTLGQGPEFLTYFQNEAQLEKSRLLSDRFSAERPKGSFSTLEIQRTEQGDSAMYLCASSSTHSRPYEQYFGPGTRLTVT.

This clonotype was observed at least ten times. CDR3 amino acids: CASSSTGDGNTIYF. The CDR3 coding sequence is TGCGCCAGCAGCTCGACAGGGGACGGGAACACCATATATTTT. This chain joins TRBV5-1 and TRBJ1-3; the match to TRBD1 covers 8 bases. With 3 bases clipped from V and 7 bases from J, the junction kept 6 bases outside the gene matches. The CDR3 consists of 14 residues. Germline values: CDR1 SGHRS, CDR2 YFSETQ. Based on the CDR3 plus reference TRBV5-1 and TRBJ1-3, the full variable domain is KAGVTQTPRYLIKTRGQQVTLSCSPISGHRSVSWYQQTPGQGLQFLFEYFSETQRNKGNFPGRFSGRQFSNSRSEMNVSTLELGDSALYLCASSSTGDGNTIYFGEGSWLTVV.

This clonotype has ten or more counts. The chain has TRBV7-2 and TRBJ2-2; D is possibly TRBD1 (6 bases). CDR1 and CDR2 (germline): SGHTA, FQGNSA. The V end lost 5 bases, the J end lost 4 bases, and 14 bases lay between the germline ends. The CDR3 covers 15 residues. The CDR3 DNA reads TGTGCCAGCAGCCTAGGACAGAGTATCACCGGGGAGCTGTTTTTT. Amino acids: CASSLGQSITGELFF.

V and J are TRBV7-9 and TRBJ1-1; D gene ambiguous. The CDR3 consists of 14 residues. Germline V gene lookup returns CDR1 SEHNR and CDR2 FQNEAQ (reference sequence). Trimming removed 3 bases from V and 0 bases from J, with 8 bases in between. The CDR3 here is CASSFREMNTEAFF. CDR3 sequence (DNA): TGTGCCAGCAGCTTTCGAGAGATGAACACTGAAGCTTTCTTT.

This clonotype was seen at least ten times. The J gene is TRBJ2-3, the V gene TRBV4-1, with 8 positions matching TRBD2. From germline, CDR1 is MGHRA and CDR2 YSYEKL. The junction had 8 bases not matched to a gene; V was cut back by 8 bases and J by 4 bases. This CDR3 has 14 amino acids. The CDR3 coding sequence is TGCGCCAGCCGCGGGGGGAGGGGTTCAGATACGCAGTATTTT. It is translated as CASRGGRGSDTQYF.

This clonotype was observed many times. The gene calls are TRBV4-3 and TRBJ2-7; no clear D gene. The CDR3 runs 18 residues. The germline gives CDR1 LGHNA, CDR2 YSLEER. V lost 4 bases, J lost 1 base, and 23 bases lay in between. The CDR3 loop reads CASSLHSLVGGISYEQYF. CDR3 in DNA: TGCGCCAGCAGCCTCCACTCGCTTGTAGGCGGTATATCCTACGAGCAGTACTTC.